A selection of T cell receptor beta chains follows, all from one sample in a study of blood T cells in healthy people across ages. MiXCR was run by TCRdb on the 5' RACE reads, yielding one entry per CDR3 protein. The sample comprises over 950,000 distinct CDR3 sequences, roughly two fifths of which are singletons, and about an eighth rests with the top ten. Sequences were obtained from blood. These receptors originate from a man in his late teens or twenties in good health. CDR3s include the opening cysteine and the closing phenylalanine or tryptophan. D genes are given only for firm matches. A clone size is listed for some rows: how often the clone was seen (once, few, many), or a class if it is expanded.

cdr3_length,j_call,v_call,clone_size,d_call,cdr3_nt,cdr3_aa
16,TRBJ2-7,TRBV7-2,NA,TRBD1,TGTGCCAGCAGCTCATTACAGGGGGCGCACTCCTACGAGCAGTACTTC,CASSSLQGAHSYEQYF
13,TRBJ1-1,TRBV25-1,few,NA,TGTGCCAGCAGTCCTATTGAGAGATATGAAGCTTTCTTT,CASSPIERYEAFF
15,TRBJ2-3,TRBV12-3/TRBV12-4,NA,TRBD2,TGTGCCAGCAGTTTGCGACGAGCGGGGGGGGATACGCAGTATTTT,CASSLRRAGGDTQYF
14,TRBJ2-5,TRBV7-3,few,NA,TGTGCCAGCAGCTTATCGAGCCCCGGTGAGACCCAGTACTTC,CASSLSSPGETQYF
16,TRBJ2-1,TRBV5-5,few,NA,TGTGCCAGCAGCTGGATAGGGAAGGAGTACTACAATGAGCAGTTCTTC,CASSWIGKEYYNEQFF
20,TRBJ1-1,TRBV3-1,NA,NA,TGTGTCAGCAGCCAAGAGCTTAGCGGGTCATTGGGGTTGTGGAACACTGAAGCTTTCTTT,CVSSQELSGSLGLWNTEAFF
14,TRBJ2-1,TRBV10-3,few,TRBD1,TGTGCCATCAGTGACAGGGGGCGCGGCGATGAGCAGTTCTTC,CAISDRGRGDEQFF
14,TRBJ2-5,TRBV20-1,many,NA,TGCAGTGCTAGAGATTTTCGGGTCCAAGAGACCCAGTACTTC,CSARDFRVQETQYF
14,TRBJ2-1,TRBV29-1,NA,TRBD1,TGCAGCGCTTCCGGGACAGCTTCCTACAATGAGCAGTTCTTC,CSASGTASYNEQFF
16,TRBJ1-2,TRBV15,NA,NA,TGTGCCACCAGCTCACACACCAAGACAGGCAACTATGGCTACACCTTC,CATSSHTKTGNYGYTF